The T cell receptor (beta chain) under discussion was sequenced for a study of Ad26.COV2.S vaccination and SARS-CoV-2 variants. Overall study findings and caveats: Among vaccine recipients, spike-specific TCR breadth exceeded that of placebo recipients. Researchers cautioned that TCR breadth and depth analyses may have underestimated total T cell responses. Vaccinated and placebo-treated recipients had similar non-spike TCR breadth.

Only in-frame clones appear in the TCRdb table, and some are missing; sequencing was by immunoSEQ multiplex PCR. This sample has hundreds of thousands of clones, with 80% to 90% found just once. Treatment in this sample: roughly 19 received Ad26.COV2.S at low or high dose, single or two shots; 5 received placebo; per-sample allocation not given. Sampling was done on day 63 after the first vaccine or placebo injection. As for this clone: Its antigen is not known.

Sequencing used peripheral blood, obtained in a trial of Ad26.COV2.S vaccine versus placebo. The source is a person between 18 and 60 years old who received the Ad26.COV2.S COVID-19 vaccine or a placebo.

The CDR3 sequence: CASSQDRDQPQHF. The CDR3, as DNA: TGCGCCAGCAGCCAGGACAGGGATCAGCCCCAGCATTTT. This chain uses TRBV4-3 with TRBJ1-5, with TRBD1 matching over 8 bases. This CDR3 is built from 13 residues. CDR1 is LGHNA, CDR2 YSLEER, per germline. The V gene end was trimmed by 3 bases and the J gene end by 5 bases; junction bases not matched to a gene: 0.